This TCR beta chain was recovered during a study of blood T cell repertoires in COVID-19. The germline V and J ends were trimmed by 3 bases and 2 bases, with 7 bases remaining between them. The CDR3 extends over 13 amino acids. CDR1 is MNHEY, CDR2 SMNVEV, per germline (reference sequence). Seattle-derived patients entered the study during active infection and were followed longitudinally. Sequencing used immunoSEQ multiplex PCR; TCRdb keeps in-frame clones, though not all of them. Seen here are about 390,000 clones, about 90% observed once, and the top ten hold over 2%. The sample consisted of peripheral blood. The chain links TRBV27 to TRBJ2-5; D may be TRBD2 (5 bases). The clonotype was recovered from a woman in her sixties or seventies with COVID-19, enrolled during active disease. The DNA for the CDR3 is TGTGCCAGCAGTTTCCGGAGGCAAGAGACCCAGTACTTC. Translation gives CASSFRRQETQYF.